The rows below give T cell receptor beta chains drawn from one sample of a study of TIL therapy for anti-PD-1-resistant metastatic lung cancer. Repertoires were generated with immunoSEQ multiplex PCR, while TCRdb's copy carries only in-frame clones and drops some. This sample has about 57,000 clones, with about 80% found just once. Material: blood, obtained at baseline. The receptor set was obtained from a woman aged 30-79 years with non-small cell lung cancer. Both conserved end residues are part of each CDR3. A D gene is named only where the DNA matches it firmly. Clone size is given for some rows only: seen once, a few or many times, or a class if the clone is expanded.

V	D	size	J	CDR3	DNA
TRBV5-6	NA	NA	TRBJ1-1	CASSVVVGRTEAFF	TGTGCCAGCAGCGTTGTCGTGGGCCGTACTGAAGCTTTCTTT
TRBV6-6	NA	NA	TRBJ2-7	CASSYRRTARNEQYF	TGTGCCAGCAGTTACCGAAGGACGGCCCGGAACGAGCAGTACTTC
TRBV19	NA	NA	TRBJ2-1	CASNRQFAYNEQFF	TGTGCCAGTAATAGACAGTTCGCATACAATGAGCAGTTCTTC
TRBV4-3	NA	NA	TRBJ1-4	CASRQGTASTNEKLFF	TGCGCCAGCAGACAAGGGACGGCATCAACTAATGAAAAACTGTTTTTT
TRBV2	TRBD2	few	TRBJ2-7	CATTSGRTYEQYF	TGTGCCACTACTAGCGGGAGGACCTACGAGCAGTACTTC
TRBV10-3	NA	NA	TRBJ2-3	CAISPLGSSTDTQYF	TGTGCCATCAGTCCACTAGGCTCGAGCACAGATACGCAGTATTTT
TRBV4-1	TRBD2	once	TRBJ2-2	CASSQDFGLAGVTRTGELFF	TGCGCCAGCAGCCAAGACTTCGGACTAGCGGGAGTTACTCGCACCGGGGAGCTGTTTTTT
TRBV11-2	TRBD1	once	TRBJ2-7	CASSRGQGSYEQYF	TGTGCCAGCAGCCGGGGACAGGGGAGCTACGAGCAGTACTTC
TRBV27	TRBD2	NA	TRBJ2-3	CASSFGLAVGGDTQYF	TGTGCCAGCAGTTTTGGACTAGCCGTCGGTGGGGATACGCAGTATTTT
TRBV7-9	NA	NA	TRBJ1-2	CASSPTGVSKGYTF	TGTGCCAGCAGCCCTACGGGGGTATCGAAGGGCTACACCTTC
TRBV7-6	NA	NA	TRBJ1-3	CASSWGGAGSGNTIYF	TGTGCCAGCAGCTGGGGAGGTGCGGGCTCTGGAAACACCATATATTTT
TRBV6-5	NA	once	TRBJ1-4	CASSYGGGSNEKLFF	TGTGCCAGCAGTTACGGGGGGGGGTCGAATGAAAAACTGTTTTTT